A selection of T cell receptor beta chains follows, all from one sample in a study of somatic mutations in cytotoxic T cells in rheumatoid arthritis. The assay was immunoSEQ multiplex PCR, and TCRdb's table has in-frame clones only and misses some. The sample includes 14,000 or so clones, roughly 79% of them seen just once. Material for sequencing was CD8+ T cells sorted from blood. These receptors all stem from an adult with rheumatoid arthritis. Each CDR3 is given with its conserved first and last residue. D genes are given only for firm matches. Not every row has a clone size; where given, it reads once, few, many or a size class.

J gene: TRBJ1-1; clone size: NA; V gene: TRBV5-1; D gene: NA; CDR3 protein: CASEDNLGTEAFF; CDR3 DNA: TGCGCCAGCGAGGACAACCTGGGCACTGAAGCTTTCTTT
J gene: TRBJ2-2; clone size: few; V gene: TRBV27; D gene: NA; CDR3 protein: CASSTGFNTGELFF; CDR3 DNA: TGTGCCAGCAGCACGGGCTTTAACACCGGGGAGCTGTTTTTT
J gene: TRBJ1-2; clone size: NA; V gene: TRBV27; D gene: NA; CDR3 protein: CAISPDGNYGYTF; CDR3 DNA: TGTGCCATCTCCCCCGATGGCAACTATGGCTACACCTTC
J gene: TRBJ1-5; clone size: NA; V gene: TRBV10-3; D gene: NA; CDR3 protein: CATLPESRGPQHF; CDR3 DNA: TGTGCCACCCTTCCGGAGAGCCGCGGGCCCCAGCATTTT
J gene: TRBJ2-7; clone size: NA; V gene: TRBV27; D gene: NA; CDR3 protein: CASSYYSDRSAYEQYF; CDR3 DNA: TGTGCCAGCAGTTACTACTCCGACAGGTCCGCCTACGAGCAGTACTTC
J gene: TRBJ2-7; clone size: NA; V gene: TRBV9; D gene: NA; CDR3 protein: CASSVGDTLYEQYF; CDR3 DNA: TGTGCCAGCAGCGTCGGGGACACCCTCTACGAGCAGTACTTC
J gene: TRBJ1-2; clone size: NA; V gene: TRBV7-9; D gene: TRBD1; CDR3 protein: CASSLEGAGWFAANYGYTF; CDR3 DNA: TGTGCCAGCAGCCTAGAGGGGGCAGGATGGTTCGCAGCTAACTATGGCTACACCTTC
J gene: TRBJ2-5; clone size: NA; V gene: TRBV10-3; D gene: NA; CDR3 protein: CAISGSIEGPRGETQYF; CDR3 DNA: TGTGCCATCAGTGGTAGTATAGAAGGCCCTAGGGGGGAGACCCAGTACTTC
J gene: TRBJ2-2; clone size: NA; V gene: TRBV27; D gene: TRBD1; CDR3 protein: CASSLGQGTTGELFF; CDR3 DNA: TGTGCCAGCAGTCTTGGACAGGGAACCACCGGGGAGCTGTTTTTT
J gene: TRBJ1-2; clone size: NA; V gene: TRBV29-1; D gene: NA; CDR3 protein: CSVEEGDLEGYTF; CDR3 DNA: TGCAGCGTTGAAGAGGGTGACCTTGAGGGCTACACCTTC
J gene: TRBJ2-7; clone size: NA; V gene: TRBV19; D gene: NA; CDR3 protein: CASKQGDYEQYF; CDR3 DNA: TGTGCCAGTAAACAGGGAGACTACGAGCAGTACTTC
J gene: TRBJ1-5; clone size: NA; V gene: TRBV19; D gene: NA; CDR3 protein: CASSRKPGRDIQPQHF; CDR3 DNA: TGTGCCAGTAGTAGAAAACCGGGACGGGACATTCAGCCCCAGCATTTT
J gene: TRBJ1-3; clone size: NA; V gene: TRBV6-5; D gene: NA; CDR3 protein: CASKRGFSGNTIYF; CDR3 DNA: TGTGCCAGCAAACGAGGGTTCTCTGGAAACACCATATATTTT
J gene: TRBJ2-5; clone size: NA; V gene: TRBV9; D gene: TRBD2; CDR3 protein: CASSVEPGLVGTQYF; CDR3 DNA: TGTGCCAGCAGCGTAGAACCCGGACTAGTGGGGACCCAGTACTTC
J gene: TRBJ2-7; clone size: NA; V gene: TRBV14; D gene: NA; CDR3 protein: CASSKTLLGEQYF; CDR3 DNA: TGTGCCAGCAGCAAAACACTCCTGGGCGAGCAGTACTTC
J gene: TRBJ2-7; clone size: once; V gene: TRBV7-9; D gene: TRBD2; CDR3 protein: CASSLGPSGWYEQYF; CDR3 DNA: TGTGCCAGCAGCTTAGGGCCTAGCGGCTGGTACGAGCAGTACTTC